This T cell receptor beta chain was obtained from a study of cytomegalovirus exposure and HLA in healthy donors. The study's findings and limits: A list of roughly 180 TCR beta chains associated with cytomegalovirus was given. When a later analysis compared HLA-associated TCR beta chains with equally common others, the HLA-associated chains turned out to be more clonally expanded and to have lower generation probabilities. Data from an earlier analysis indicated that most TCR beta V segments were productive either about 87% or about 30% of the time.

The donors were healthy bone marrow donors. The CDR3 runs 12 residues. Germline V gene lookup returns CDR1 MNHNS and CDR2 SASEGT. V was shortened by 1 base and J by 11 bases, with 9 bases between the two germline ends. About this clone: Its antigen is as yet unknown.

The PCR was carried out with 60 Vbeta primers and 13 Jbeta primers. Method: immunoSEQ multiplex PCR; TCRdb's copy keeps in-frame clones and lacks some. This table holds more than 150,000 clones, about 80% found once. The rearrangement uses TRBV6-1 and TRBJ1-5; no definite D call. Sequenced input: PBMCs. The TCR originated in a woman aged 18-29 years in good health and CMV-seropositive. CDR3 in amino acids: CASSEGGTSQHF. DNA of the CDR3: TGTGCCAGCAGTGAAGGCGGCACGTCCCAGCATTTT.